The 4 T cell receptor beta chains in this list originate from one sample, sequenced in a study of blood T cells in healthy people across ages. A second PCR, run for 7 to 11 cycles, used a sample-barcoded 5' primer plus a J-beta primer mix. TCRdb reprocessed the 5' RACE reads via MiXCR and lists one record per CDR3 protein. Of about 540,000 distinct CDR3 sequences listed, about 24% are singletons. The sample was also linked to a second study, of T cells of mothers and their children.

Material for sequencing was blood. The origin of the receptors is a boy under 18 in good health.

The rearrangement uses TRBV29-1 and TRBJ2-2; the D call may be TRBD1 or TRBD2 (5 bases each). Germline CDR1 and CDR2: SQVTM and ANQGSEA. CDR3 length: 13 residues. V lost 6 bases and J lost 1, with 9 bases in between. CDR3 coding DNA: TGCAGCGTGGGGACGGGGAACACCGGGGAGCTGTTTTTT. It yields the protein CSVGTGNTGELFF.

In its sample, this clonotype was seen a few times. This rearrangement joins TRBV20-1 to TRBJ2-7; D gene uncertain. This CDR3 comprises 11 residues. CDR1 is DFQATT, CDR2 SNEGSKA, per germline (reference sequence). Deletions cut 3 bases from V and 6 bases from J, with 9 bases between. CDR3 nucleotide sequence: TGCAGTGCTAGGGCTAGTCCCGAGCAGTACTTC. It specifies CSARASPEQYF.

This chain uses TRBV15 with TRBJ1-2; D unresolved. CDR1 and CDR2 from the germline V gene are LNHNV and YYDKDF (reference sequence). The CDR3 has 16 residues. V shed 1 base and J shed 6 bases, with 18 bases lying between them. The CDR3 nucleotides read TGTGCCACCAGCAGAGCTCGCTCGGGCATCGGTGATGGCTACACCTTC. It encodes CATSRARSGIGDGYTF.

This clonotype was observed a handful of times. The rearrangement links TRBV29-1 to TRBJ2-5, with D possibly matching TRBD1 (6 bases). CDR1 is SQVTM and CDR2 is ANQGSEA in the germline V gene. Trimming shortened V by 7 bases and J by 5 bases, and 20 bases separated the two germline ends. This CDR3 has 14 amino acids. The CDR3 sequence is CSGSVQGKSETQYF. CDR3 in DNA: TGCAGCGGTTCGGTACAGGGTAAATCGGAGACCCAGTACTTC.